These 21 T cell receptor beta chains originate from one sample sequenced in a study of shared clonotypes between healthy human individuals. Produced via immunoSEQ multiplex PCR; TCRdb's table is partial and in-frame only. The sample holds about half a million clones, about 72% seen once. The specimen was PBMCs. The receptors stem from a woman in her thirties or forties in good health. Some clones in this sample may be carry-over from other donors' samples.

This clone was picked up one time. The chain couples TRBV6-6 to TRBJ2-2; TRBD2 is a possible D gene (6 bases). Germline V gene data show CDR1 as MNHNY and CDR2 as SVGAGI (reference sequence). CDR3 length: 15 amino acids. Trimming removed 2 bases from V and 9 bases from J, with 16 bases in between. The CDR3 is CASSYPTGGERELFF. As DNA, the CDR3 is TGTGCCAGCAGTTACCCTACCGGCGGGGAGCGGGAGCTGTTTTTT.

For the CDR3, the DNA is TGTGCCAGCAGCTTAGCACAGGGGAGTTTCTACGAGCAGTACTTC. It specifies CASSLAQGSFYEQYF. V is TRBV7-2 and J is TRBJ2-7; 7 nucleotides agree with TRBD1. Germline V gene data show CDR1 as SGHTA and CDR2 as FQGNSA. This CDR3 has 15 amino acids. V was clipped by 0 bases and J by 3 bases; unmatched bases: 5.

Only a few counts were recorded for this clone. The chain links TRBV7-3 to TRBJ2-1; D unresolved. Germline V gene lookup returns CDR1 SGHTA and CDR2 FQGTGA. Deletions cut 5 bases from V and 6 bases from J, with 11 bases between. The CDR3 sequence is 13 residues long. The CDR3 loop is CASSPAGGNEQFF. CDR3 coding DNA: TGTGCCAGCAGCCCCGCCGGCGGCAATGAGCAGTTCTTC. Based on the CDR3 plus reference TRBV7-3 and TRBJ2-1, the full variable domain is GAGVSQTPSNKVTEKGKYVELRCDPISGHTALYWYRQSLGQGPEFLIYFQGTGAADDSGLPNDRFFAVRPEGSVSTLKIQRTERGDSAVYLCASSPAGGNEQFFGPGTRLTVL.

DNA for the CDR3: TGTGCCAGCAGCACCACGTCCTACGAGCAGTACTTC. It is translated as CASSTTSYEQYF. The rearrangement uses TRBV28 and TRBJ2-7; D gene ambiguous. Germline V CDR1 and CDR2: MDHEN, SYDVKM. The CDR3 has 12 residues. Trimming cost V 6 bases and J 1 base, with 7 bases left between them.

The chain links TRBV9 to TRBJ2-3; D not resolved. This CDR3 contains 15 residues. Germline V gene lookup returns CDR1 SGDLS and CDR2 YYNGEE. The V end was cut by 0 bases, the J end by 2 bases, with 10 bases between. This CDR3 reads CASSVVSGSTDTQYF. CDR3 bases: TGTGCCAGCAGCGTAGTTTCAGGATCCACAGATACGCAGTATTTT.

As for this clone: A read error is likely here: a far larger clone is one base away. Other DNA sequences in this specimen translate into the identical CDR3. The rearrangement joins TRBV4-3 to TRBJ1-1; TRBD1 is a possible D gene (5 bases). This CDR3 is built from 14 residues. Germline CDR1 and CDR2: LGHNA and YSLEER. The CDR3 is CASSLTGGNTEAFF. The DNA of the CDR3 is TGCGCCAGCAGCCTCACAGGTGGGAACACTGAAGCCTTCTTT.

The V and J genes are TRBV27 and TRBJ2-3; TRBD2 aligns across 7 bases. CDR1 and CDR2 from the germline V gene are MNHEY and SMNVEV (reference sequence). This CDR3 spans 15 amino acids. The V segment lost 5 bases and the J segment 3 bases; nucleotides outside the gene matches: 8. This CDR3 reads CASSPGLPRTDTQYF. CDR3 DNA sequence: TGTGCCAGCAGTCCGGGACTACCCAGGACAGATACGCAGTATTTT.

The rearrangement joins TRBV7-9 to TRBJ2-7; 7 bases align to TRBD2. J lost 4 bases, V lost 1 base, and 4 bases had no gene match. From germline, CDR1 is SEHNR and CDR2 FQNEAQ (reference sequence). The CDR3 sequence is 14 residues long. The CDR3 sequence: CASSLEGGRYEQYF. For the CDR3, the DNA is TGTGCCAGCAGCTTAGAGGGAGGGCGTTACGAGCAGTACTTC.

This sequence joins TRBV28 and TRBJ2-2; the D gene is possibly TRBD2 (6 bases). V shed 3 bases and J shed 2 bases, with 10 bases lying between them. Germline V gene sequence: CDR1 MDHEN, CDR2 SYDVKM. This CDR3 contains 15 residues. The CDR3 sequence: CASSFGGANTGELFF. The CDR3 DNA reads TGTGCCAGCAGTTTCGGCGGGGCCAACACCGGGGAGCTGTTTTTT.

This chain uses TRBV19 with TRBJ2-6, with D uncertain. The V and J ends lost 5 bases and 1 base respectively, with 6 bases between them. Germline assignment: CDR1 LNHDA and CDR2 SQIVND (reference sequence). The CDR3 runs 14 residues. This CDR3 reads CASSFLSGANVLTF. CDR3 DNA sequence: TGTGCCAGTAGTTTTCTTTCTGGGGCCAACGTCCTGACTTTC.

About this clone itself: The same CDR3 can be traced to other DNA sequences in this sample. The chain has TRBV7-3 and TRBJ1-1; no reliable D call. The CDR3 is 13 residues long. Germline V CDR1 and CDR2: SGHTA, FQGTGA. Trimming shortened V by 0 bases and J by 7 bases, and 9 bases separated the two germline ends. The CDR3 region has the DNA TGTGCCAGCAGCTTAACGGAAGGGAGTGAAGCTTTCTTT. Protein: CASSLTEGSEAFF.

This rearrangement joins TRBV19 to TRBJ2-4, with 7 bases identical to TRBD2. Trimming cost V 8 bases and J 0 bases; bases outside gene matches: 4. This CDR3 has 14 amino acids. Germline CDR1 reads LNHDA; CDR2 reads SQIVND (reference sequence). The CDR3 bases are TGTGCCAGTGTTGGGGGGGGAGCCAAAAACATTCAGTACTTC. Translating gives CASVGGGAKNIQYF.

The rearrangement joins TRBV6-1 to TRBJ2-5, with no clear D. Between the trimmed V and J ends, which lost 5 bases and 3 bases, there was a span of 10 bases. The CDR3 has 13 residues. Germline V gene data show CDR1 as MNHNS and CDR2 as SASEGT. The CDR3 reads CASSSVPKETQYF. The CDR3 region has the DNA TGTGCCAGCAGTTCAGTCCCAAAAGAGACCCAGTACTTC.

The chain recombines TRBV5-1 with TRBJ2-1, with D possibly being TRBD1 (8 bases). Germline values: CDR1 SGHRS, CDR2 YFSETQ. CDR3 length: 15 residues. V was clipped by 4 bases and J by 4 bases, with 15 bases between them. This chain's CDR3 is CASSRGQGGYNEQFF. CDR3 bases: TGCGCCAGCAGCCGCGGACAGGGAGGGTACAATGAGCAGTTCTTC. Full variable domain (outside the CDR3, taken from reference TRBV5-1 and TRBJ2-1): KAGVTQTPRYLIKTRGQQVTLSCSPISGHRSVSWYQQTPGQGLQFLFEYFSETQRNKGNFPGRFSGRQFSNSRSEMNVSTLELGDSALYLCASSRGQGGYNEQFFGPGTRLTVL.

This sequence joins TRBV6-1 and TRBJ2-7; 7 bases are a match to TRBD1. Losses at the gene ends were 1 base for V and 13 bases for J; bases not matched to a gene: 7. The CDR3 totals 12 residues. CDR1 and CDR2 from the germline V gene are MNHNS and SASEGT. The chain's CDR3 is CASSEVWSGGYF. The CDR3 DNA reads TGTGCCAGCAGTGAAGTATGGTCAGGGGGATACTTC.

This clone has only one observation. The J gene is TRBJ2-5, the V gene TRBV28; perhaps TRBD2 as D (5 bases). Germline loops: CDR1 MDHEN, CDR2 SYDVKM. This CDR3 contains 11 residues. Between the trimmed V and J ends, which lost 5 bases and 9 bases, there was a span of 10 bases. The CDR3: CASSITRSQYF. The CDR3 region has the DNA TGTGCCAGCAGTATTACTAGATCCCAGTACTTC.

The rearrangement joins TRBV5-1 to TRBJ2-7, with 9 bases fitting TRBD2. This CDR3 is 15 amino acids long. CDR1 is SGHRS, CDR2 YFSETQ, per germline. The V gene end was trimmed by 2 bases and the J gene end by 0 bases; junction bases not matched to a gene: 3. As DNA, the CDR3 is TGCGCCAGCAGCTTTGGGGGACTAGCCTCCTACGAGCAGTACTTC. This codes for CASSFGGLASYEQYF.

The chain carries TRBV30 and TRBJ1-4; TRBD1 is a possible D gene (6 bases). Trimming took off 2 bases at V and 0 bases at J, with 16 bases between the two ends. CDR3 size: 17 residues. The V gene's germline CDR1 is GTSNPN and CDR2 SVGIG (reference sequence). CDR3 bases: TGTGCCTGGAGTCGATCTACAGGGCTTGCAACTAATGAAAAACTGTTTTTT. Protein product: CAWSRSTGLATNEKLFF.

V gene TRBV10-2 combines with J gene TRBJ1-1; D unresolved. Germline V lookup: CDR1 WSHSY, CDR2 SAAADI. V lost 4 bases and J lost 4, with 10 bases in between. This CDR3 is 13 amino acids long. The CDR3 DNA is TGCGCCAGCAGTGGTGCCCGAGGCACTGAAGCTTTCTTT. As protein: CASSGARGTEAFF.

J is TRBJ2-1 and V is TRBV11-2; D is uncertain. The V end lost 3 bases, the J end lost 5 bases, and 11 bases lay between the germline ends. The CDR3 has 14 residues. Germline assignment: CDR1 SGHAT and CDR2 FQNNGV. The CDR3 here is CASSLSGRHNEQFF. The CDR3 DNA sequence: TGTGCCAGCAGCTTGAGTGGGCGGCACAATGAGCAGTTCTTC.

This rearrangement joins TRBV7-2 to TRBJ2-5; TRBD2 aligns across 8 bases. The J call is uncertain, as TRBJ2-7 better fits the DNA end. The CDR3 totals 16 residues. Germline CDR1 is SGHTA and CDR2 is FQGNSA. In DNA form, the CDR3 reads TGTGCCAGCAGCTTAGAGGGACTAGGGGGGGTCCGCGAGCAGTACTTC. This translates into CASSLEGLGGVREQYF.